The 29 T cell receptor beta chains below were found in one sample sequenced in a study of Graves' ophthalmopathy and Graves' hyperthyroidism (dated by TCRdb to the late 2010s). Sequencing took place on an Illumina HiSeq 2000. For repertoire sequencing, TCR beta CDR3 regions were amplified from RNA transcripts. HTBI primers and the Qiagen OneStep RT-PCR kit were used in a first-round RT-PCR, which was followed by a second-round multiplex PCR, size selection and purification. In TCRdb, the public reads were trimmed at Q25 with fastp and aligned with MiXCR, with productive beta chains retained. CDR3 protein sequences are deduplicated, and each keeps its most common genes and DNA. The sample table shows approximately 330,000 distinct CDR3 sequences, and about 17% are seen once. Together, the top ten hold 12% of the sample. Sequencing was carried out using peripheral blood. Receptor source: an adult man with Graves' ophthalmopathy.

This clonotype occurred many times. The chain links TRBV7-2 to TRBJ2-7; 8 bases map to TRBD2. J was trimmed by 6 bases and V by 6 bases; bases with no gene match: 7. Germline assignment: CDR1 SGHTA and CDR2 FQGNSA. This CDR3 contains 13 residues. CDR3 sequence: CASRLPAGAEQYF. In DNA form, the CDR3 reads TGTGCCAGCAGACTACCAGCGGGGGCCGAGCAGTACTTC.

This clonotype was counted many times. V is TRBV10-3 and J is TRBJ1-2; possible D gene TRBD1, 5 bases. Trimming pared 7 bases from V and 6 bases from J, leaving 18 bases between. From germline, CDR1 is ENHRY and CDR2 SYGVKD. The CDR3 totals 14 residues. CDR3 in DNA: TGTGCCATCACGACGCGCCAGGGTTTGAATGGCTACACCTTC. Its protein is CAITTRQGLNGYTF.

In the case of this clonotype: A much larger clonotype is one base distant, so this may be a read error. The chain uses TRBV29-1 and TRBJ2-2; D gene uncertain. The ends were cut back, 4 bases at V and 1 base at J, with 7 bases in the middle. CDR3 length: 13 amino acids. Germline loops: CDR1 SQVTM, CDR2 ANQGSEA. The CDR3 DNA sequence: TGCAGCGTTGCTCCTATGAACACCGGGGAGCTGTTTTTT. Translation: CSVAPMNTGELFF.

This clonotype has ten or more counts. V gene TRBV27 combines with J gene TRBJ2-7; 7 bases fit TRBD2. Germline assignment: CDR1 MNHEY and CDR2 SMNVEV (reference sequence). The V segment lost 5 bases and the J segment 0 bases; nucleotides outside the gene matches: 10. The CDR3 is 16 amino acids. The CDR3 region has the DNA TGTGCCAGCAGTAAAGCGGGACTCGCGAGCTCCTACGAGCAGTACTTC. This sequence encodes CASSKAGLASSYEQYF.

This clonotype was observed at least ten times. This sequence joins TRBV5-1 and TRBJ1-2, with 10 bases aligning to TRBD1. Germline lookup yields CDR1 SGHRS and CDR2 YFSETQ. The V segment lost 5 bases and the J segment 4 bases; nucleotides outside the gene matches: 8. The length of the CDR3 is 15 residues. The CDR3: CASRSTGQGSYGYTF. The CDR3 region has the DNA TGCGCCAGCAGGTCCACGGGACAGGGGTCCTATGGCTACACCTTC.

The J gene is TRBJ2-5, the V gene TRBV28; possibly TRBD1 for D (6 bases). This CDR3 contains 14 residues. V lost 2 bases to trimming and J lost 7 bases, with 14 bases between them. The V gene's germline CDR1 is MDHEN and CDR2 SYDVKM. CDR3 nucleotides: TGTGCCAGCAGTTTACGTCGGGGACAATCGACCCAGTACTTC. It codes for CASSLRRGQSTQYF.

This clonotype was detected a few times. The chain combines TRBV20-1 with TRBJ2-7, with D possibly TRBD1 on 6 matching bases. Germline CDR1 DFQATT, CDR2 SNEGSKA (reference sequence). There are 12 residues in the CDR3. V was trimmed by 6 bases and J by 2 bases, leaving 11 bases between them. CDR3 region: CSATGQTYEQYF. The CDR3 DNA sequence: TGCAGTGCCACCGGACAGACCTACGAGCAGTACTTC.

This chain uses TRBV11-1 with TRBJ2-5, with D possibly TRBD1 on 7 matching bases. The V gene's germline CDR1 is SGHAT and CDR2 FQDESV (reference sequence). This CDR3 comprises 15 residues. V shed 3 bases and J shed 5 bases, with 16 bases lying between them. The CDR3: CASSLLQGGAETQYF. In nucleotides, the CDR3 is TGTGCCAGCAGCTTGTTGCAGGGGGGCGCCGAGACCCAGTACTTC.

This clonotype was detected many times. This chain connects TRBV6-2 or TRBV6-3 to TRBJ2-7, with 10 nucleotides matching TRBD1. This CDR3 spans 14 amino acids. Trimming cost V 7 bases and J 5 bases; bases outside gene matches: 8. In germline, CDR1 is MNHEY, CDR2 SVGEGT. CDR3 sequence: CASTETGGLDEQYF. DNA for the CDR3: TGTGCCAGCACCGAGACAGGGGGCTTGGACGAGCAGTACTTC.

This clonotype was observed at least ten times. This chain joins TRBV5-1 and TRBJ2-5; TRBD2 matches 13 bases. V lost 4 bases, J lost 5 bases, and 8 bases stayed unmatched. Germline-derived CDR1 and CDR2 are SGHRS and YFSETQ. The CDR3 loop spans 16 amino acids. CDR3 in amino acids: CASSRSTSGRWETQYF. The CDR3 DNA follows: TGCGCCAGCAGCCGATCGACTAGCGGGAGGTGGGAGACCCAGTACTTC.

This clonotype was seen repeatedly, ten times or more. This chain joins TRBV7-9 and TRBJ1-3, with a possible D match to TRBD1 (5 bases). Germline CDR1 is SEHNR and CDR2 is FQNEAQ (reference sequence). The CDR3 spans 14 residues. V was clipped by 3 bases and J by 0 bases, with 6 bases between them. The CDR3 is CASSLDTSGNTIYF. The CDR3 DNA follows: TGTGCCAGCAGCTTGGACACCTCTGGAAACACCATATATTTT. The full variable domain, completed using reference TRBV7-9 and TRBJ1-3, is DTGVSQNPRHKITKRGQNVTFRCDPISEHNRLYWYRQTLGQGPEFLTYFQNEAQLEKSRLLSDRFSAERPKGSFSTLEIQRTEQGDSAMYLCASSLDTSGNTIYFGEGSWLTVV.

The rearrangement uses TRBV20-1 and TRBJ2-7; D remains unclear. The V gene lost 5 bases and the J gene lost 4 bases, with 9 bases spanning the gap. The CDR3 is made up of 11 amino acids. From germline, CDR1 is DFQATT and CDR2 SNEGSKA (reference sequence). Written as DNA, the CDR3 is TGCAGTGCTGCCACATATTACGAGCAGTACTTC. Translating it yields CSAATYYEQYF.

CDR3 bases: TGTGCCAGCAGACGGACTAGCGGGAGTTCCTACGAGCAGTACTTC. Residues: CASRRTSGSSYEQYF. The V call is TRBV12-3 or TRBV12-4, the J call TRBJ2-7, with TRBD2 matching 13 bases. V lost 6 bases, J lost 1 base, and 3 bases stayed unmatched. The length of the CDR3 is 15 residues.

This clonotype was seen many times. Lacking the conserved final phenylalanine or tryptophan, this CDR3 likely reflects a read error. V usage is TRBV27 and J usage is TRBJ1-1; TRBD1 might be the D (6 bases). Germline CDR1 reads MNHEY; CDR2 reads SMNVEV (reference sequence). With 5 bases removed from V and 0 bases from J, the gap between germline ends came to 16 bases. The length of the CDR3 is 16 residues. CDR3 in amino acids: CASSPGPGGVNTEAFL. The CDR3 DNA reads TGTGCCAGCAGTCCAGGACCGGGGGGCGTGAACACTGAAGCTTTCCTT.

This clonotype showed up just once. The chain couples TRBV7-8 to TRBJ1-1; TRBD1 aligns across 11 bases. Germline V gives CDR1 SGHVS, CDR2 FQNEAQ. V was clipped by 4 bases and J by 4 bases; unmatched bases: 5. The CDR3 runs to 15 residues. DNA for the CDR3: TGTGCCAGCAGCTCAGCCGGGACAGGGGGCACTGAAGCTTTCTTT. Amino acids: CASSSAGTGGTEAFF.

DNA for the CDR3: TGTGCCAGCAGTTTAGTAGGGGGGGGAAGAATCTATGGCTACACCTTC. Its protein is CASSLVGGGRIYGYTF. V gene TRBV12-3 or TRBV12-4 combines with J gene TRBJ1-2; TRBD1 might be the D (6 bases). The CDR3 extends over 16 amino acids. V was pared by 1 base and J by 4 bases, with 16 bases between.

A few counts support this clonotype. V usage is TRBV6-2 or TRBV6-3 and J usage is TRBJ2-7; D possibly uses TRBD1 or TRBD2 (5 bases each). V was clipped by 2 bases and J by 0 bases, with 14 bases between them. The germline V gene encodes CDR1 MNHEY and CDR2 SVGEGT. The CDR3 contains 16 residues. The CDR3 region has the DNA TGTGCCAGCAGTTACCCCTTTTTGGGGGTCTCCTACGAGCAGTACTTC. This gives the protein CASSYPFLGVSYEQYF.

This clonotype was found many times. The CDR3 sequence: CASSLKAWTGHDVLGEQYF. Here the CDR3 DNA reads TGTGCCAGCAGTTTAAAAGCCTGGACAGGACACGACGTGTTAGGCGAGCAGTACTTC. The chain combines TRBV28 with TRBJ2-7; 7 bases align to TRBD1. Germline V gene lookup returns CDR1 MDHEN and CDR2 SYDVKM. The junction had 22 bases not matched to a gene; V was cut back by 2 bases and J by 6 bases. CDR3 length: 19 residues.

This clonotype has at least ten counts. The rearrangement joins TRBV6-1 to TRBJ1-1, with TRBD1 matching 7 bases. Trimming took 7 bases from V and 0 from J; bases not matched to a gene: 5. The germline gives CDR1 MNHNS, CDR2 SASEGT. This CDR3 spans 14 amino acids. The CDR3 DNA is TGTGCCAGCATTGCAGGGGGGATGAACACTGAAGCTTTCTTT. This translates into CASIAGGMNTEAFF.

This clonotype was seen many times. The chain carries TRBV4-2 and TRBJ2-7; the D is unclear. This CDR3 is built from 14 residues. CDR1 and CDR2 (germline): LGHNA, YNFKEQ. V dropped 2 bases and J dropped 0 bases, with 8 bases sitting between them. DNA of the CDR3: TGTGCCAGCAGCCAATTGCGGAGCTCCTACGAGCAGTACTTC. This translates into CASSQLRSSYEQYF.

CDR3 coding DNA: TGTGCCAGCAGCTTCGGAGGGGAGAATGGTGAAGCTTTCTTT. Protein: CASSFGGENGEAFF. V and J are TRBV28 and TRBJ1-1, with D maybe TRBD1 (5 bases). The CDR3 length is 14 residues. The germline CDR1 and CDR2 sequences are MDHEN and SYDVKM. Deletions cut 6 bases from V and 7 bases from J, with 18 bases between.

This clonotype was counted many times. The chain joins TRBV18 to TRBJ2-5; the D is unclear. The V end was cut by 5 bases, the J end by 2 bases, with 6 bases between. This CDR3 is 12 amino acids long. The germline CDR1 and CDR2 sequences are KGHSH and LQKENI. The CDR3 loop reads CASSALQETQYF. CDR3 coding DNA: TGTGCCAGCTCAGCCTTGCAAGAGACCCAGTACTTC.

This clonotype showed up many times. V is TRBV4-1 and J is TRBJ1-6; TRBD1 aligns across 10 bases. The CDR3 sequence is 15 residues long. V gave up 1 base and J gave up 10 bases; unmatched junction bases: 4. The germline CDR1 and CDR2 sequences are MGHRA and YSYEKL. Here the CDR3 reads CASSQGDRGISPLHF. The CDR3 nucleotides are TGCGCCAGCAGCCAAGGGGACAGGGGAATCTCACCCCTCCACTTT.

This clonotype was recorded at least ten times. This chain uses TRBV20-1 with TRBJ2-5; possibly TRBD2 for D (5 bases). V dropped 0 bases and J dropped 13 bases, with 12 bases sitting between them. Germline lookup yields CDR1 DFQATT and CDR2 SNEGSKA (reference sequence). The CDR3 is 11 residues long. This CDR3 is CSARDRSGGYF. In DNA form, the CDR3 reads TGCAGTGCTAGAGATCGCTCTGGAGGGTACTTC.

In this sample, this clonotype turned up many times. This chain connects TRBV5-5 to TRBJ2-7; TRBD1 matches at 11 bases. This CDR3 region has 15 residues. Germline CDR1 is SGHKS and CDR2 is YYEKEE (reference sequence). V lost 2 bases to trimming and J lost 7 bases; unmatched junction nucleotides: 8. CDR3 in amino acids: CASSFPGQGAREQYF. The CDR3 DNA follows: TGTGCCAGCAGCTTCCCTGGACAGGGGGCGCGGGAGCAGTACTTC.

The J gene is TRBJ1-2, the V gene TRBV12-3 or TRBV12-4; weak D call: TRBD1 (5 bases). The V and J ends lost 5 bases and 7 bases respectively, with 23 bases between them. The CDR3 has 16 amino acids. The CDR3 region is CASSPSGVNAQGGYTF. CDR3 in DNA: TGTGCCAGCAGTCCCTCCGGGGTAAACGCTCAGGGTGGCTACACCTTC.

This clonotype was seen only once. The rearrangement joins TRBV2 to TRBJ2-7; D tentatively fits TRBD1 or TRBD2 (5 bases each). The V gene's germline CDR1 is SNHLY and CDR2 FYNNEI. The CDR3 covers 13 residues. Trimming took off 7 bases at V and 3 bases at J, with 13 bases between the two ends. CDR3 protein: CASTLQAGYEQYF. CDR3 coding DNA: TGTGCCAGCACCTTACAGGCGGGCTACGAGCAGTACTTC.

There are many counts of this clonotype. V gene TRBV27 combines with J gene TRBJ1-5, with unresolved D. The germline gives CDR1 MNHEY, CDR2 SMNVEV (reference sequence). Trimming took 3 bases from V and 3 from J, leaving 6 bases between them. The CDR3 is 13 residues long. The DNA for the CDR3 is TGTGCCAGCAGTTTGACCGTCAATCAGCCCCAGCATTTT. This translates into CASSLTVNQPQHF.

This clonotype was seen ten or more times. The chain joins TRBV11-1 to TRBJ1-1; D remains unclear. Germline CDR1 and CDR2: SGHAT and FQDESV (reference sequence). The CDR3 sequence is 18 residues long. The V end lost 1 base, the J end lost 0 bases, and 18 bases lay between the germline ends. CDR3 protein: CASSLDQFRRPLNTEAFF. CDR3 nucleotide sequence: TGTGCCAGCAGCTTAGACCAATTTAGAAGACCCTTGAACACTGAAGCTTTCTTT.